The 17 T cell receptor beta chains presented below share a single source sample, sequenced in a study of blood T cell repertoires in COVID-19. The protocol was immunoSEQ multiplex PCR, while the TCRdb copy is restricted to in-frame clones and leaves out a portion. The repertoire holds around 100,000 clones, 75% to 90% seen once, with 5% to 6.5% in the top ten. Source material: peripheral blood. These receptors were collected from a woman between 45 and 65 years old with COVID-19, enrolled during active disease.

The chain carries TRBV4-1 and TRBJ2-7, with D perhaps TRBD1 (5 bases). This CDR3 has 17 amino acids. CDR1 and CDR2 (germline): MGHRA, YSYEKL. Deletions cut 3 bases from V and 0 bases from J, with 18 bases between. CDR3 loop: CASSHSRGQISSYEQYF. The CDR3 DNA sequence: TGCGCCAGCAGCCACTCCCGAGGACAAATTAGCTCCTACGAGCAGTACTTC.

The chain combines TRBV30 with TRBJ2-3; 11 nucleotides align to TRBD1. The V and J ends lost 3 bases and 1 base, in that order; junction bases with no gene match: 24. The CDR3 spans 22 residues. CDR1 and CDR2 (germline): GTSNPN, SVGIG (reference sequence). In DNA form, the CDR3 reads TGTGCCTGGAGAGTAAAGGGCGGTCCCCGGGACAGGGGGTGGTGGGGCACAGATACGCAGTATTTT. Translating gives CAWRVKGGPRDRGWWGTDTQYF.

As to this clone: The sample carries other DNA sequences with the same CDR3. As DNA, the CDR3 is TGTGCCAGCAGCCAGGACAGGGGAGGAAACACCATATATTTT. Protein: CASSQDRGGNTIYF. The chain carries TRBV4-2 and TRBJ1-3; 9 nucleotides line up with TRBD1. The CDR3 runs 14 residues. Germline V lookup: CDR1 LGHNA, CDR2 YNFKEQ. Trimming removed 3 bases from V and 4 bases from J; junction bases left unmatched: 1.

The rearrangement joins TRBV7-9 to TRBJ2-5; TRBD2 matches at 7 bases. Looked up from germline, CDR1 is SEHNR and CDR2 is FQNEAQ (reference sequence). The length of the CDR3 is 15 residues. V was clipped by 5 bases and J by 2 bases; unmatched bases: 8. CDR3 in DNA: TGTGCCAGCAGCCCCGGGAGGCAGGTACAAGAGACCCAGTACTTC. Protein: CASSPGRQVQETQYF.

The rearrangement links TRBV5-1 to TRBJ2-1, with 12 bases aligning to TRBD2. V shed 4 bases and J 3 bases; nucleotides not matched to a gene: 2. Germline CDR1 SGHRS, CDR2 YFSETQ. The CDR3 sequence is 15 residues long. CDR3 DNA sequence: TGCGCCAGCAGCGAGACTAGCGGGGGCTACAATGAGCAGTTCTTC. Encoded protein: CASSETSGGYNEQFF.

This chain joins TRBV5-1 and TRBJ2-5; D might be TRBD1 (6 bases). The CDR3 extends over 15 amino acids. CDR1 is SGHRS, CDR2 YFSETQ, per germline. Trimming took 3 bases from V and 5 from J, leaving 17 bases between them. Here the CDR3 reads CASSSRVGAGETQYF. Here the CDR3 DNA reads TGCGCCAGCAGCTCGCGTGTGGGGGCGGGTGAGACCCAGTACTTC.

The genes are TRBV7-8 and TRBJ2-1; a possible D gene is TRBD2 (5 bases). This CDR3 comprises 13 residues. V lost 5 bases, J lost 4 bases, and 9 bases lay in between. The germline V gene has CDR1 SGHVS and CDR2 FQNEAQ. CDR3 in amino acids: CASSMGEYNEQFF. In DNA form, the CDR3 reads TGTGCCAGCAGCATGGGAGAATACAATGAGCAGTTCTTC.

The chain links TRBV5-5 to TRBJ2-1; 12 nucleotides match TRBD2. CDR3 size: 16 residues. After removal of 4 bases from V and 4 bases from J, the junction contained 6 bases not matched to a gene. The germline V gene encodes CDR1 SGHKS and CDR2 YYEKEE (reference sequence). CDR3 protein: CASSATSGGYYNEQFF. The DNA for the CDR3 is TGTGCCAGCAGCGCTACTAGCGGGGGGTATTACAATGAGCAGTTCTTC.

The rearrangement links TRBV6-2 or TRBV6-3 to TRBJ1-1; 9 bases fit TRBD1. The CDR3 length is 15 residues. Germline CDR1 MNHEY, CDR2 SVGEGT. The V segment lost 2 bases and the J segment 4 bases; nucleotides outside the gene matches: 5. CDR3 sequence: CASSYQTGGSTEAFF. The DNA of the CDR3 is TGTGCCAGCAGTTACCAGACAGGGGGGAGCACTGAAGCTTTCTTT.

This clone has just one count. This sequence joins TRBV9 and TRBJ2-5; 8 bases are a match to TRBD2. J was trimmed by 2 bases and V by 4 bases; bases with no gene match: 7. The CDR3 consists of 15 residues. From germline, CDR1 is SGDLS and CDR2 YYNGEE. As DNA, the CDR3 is TGTGCCAGCAGCCTGGACGGACTAGCACAAGAGACCCAGTACTTC. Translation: CASSLDGLAQETQYF.

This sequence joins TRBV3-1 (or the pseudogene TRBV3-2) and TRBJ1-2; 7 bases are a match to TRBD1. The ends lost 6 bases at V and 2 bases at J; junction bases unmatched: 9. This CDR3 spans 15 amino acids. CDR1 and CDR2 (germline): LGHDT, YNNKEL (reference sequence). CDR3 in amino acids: CASSTLGQSNYGYTF. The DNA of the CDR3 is TGTGCCAGCAGTACATTGGGACAGTCGAACTATGGCTACACCTTC.

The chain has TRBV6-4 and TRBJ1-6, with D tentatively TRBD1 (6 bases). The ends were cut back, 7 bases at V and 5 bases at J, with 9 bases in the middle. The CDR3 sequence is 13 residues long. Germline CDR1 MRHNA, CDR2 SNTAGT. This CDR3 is CASTQGNNSPLHF. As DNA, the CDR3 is TGTGCCAGCACCCAGGGGAATAATTCACCCCTCCACTTT.

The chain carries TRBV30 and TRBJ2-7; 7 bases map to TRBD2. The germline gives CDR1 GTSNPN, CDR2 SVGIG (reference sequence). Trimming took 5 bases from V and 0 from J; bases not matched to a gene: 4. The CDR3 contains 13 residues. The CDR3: CAWGGGGSYEQYF. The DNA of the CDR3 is TGTGCCTGGGGTGGGGGGGGCTCCTACGAGCAGTACTTC.

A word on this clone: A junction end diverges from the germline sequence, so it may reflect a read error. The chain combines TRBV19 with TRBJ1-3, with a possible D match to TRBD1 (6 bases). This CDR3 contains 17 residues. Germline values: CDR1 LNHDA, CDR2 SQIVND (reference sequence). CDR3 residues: CASSAPINRAGGNTMYF. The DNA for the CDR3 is TGTGCCAGTAGTGCCCCTATCAACAGGGCTGGAGGAAACACCATGTATTTT.

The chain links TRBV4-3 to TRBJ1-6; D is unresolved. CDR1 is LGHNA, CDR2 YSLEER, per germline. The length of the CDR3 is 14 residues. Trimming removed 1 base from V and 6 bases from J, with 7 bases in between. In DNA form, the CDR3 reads TGCGCCAGCAGCCAAGTAACGAGTAATTCACCCCTCCACTTT. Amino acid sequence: CASSQVTSNSPLHF.

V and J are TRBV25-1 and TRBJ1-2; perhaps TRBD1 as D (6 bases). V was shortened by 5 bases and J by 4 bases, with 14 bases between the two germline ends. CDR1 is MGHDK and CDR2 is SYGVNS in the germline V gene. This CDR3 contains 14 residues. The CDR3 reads CASSTRGGTYGYTF. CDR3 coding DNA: TGTGCCAGCAGTACCAGGGGAGGGACCTATGGCTACACCTTC.

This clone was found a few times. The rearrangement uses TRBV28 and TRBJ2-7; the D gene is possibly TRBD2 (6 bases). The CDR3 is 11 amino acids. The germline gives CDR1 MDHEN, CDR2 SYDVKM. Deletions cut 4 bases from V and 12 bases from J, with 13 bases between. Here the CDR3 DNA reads TGTGCCAGCAGTTCTACTAGCTTTCGGTACTTC. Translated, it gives CASSSTSFRYF.